The 25 T cell receptor beta chains given below trace back to one sample, sequenced in a study of control samples from healthy donors and cancer patients (TCRdb year 2020). Receptor amplification or capture employed the immunoSEQ multiplex PCR assay. TCRdb stores this immuneACCESS table with in-frame sequences only. Part of the clones is absent; in the studies checked, under half of the shortfall reflects unresolved V genes, and no reason is known for the rest. Here the sample has some 74,000 clones; around 80% occur a single time. Roughly 14% of the sample is in the top ten clones. The sample taken for sequencing was blood. The receptors originated from a man aged 55-75 years in good health.

With respect to this clone: The junction shows a germline mismatch at one end, possibly a read error. The CDR3 region has the DNA TGTGCCAGCAGCTGGGACTACCAGGCCAGGGACTTC. Encoded protein: CASSWDYQARDF. The chain carries TRBV5-4 and TRBJ2-5; TRBD2 matches 7 bases. The CDR3 extends over 12 amino acids. Germline assignment: CDR1 SGHNT and CDR2 YYREEE (reference sequence).

The chain uses TRBV7-3 and TRBJ2-2; weak D call: TRBD2 (5 bases). V dropped 5 bases and J dropped 5 bases, with 18 bases sitting between them. Germline-derived CDR1 and CDR2 are SGHTA and FQGTGA. The CDR3 totals 16 residues. Written as DNA, the CDR3 is TGTGCCAGCAGCCCAGGCGGTTTGAGGAGGACCGGGGAGCTGTTTTTT. This encodes CASSPGGLRRTGELFF.

The chain carries TRBV7-3 and TRBJ2-1, with 7 bases aligning to TRBD2. Germline values: CDR1 SGHTA, CDR2 FQGTGA. J was trimmed by 7 bases and V by 5 bases; bases with no gene match: 11. The CDR3 spans 15 residues. The CDR3 is CASSKDREEGNEQFF. CDR3 nucleotide sequence: TGTGCCAGCAGCAAGGACCGGGAGGAGGGGAATGAGCAGTTCTTC.

The chain couples TRBV24-1 to TRBJ2-5; TRBD2 matches 12 bases. CDR1 and CDR2 (germline): KGHDR, SFDVKD. The CDR3 runs 17 residues. Losses at the gene ends were 4 bases for V and 4 bases for J; bases not matched to a gene: 9. The CDR3 DNA reads as TGTGCCACCAGTGAGGGTACCGGGACTAGCGGGTTAGAGACCCAGTACTTC. This encodes CATSEGTGTSGLETQYF.

The table lists this clone with a count of one. The CDR3 loop is CASSSHMRGQGSSDTQYF. CDR3 DNA: TGTGCCAGCAGCTCCCACATGAGGGGACAGGGGTCGTCAGATACGCAGTATTTT. The chain couples TRBV7-2 to TRBJ2-3, with 10 bases aligning to TRBD1. Per germline, CDR1 SGHTA and CDR2 FQGNSA. V was pared by 4 bases and J by 4 bases, with 14 bases of the junction left unmatched. This CDR3 has 18 amino acids. Looking up the rest from reference TRBV7-2 and TRBJ2-3 gives the full variable domain: GAGVSQSPSNKVTEKGKDVELRCDPISGHTALYWYRQSLGQGLEFLIYFQGNSAPDKSGLPSDRFSAERTGGSVSTLTIQRTQQEDSAVYLCASSSHMRGQGSSDTQYFGPGTRLTVL.

This sequence joins TRBV7-8 and TRBJ1-1; D is ambiguous. The germline CDR1 and CDR2 sequences are SGHVS and FQNEAQ. Trimming left V 2 bases short and J 1 base short, with 11 bases between. CDR3 length equals 15 residues. CDR3 bases: TGTGCCAGCAGCTTATTGGGTACGAGGAACACTGAAGCTTTCTTT. Translating gives CASSLLGTRNTEAFF.

This rearrangement joins TRBV5-4 to TRBJ2-3; no firm D call. The V gene lost 4 bases and the J gene lost 1 base, with 13 bases spanning the gap. The CDR3 is 15 amino acids. Germline CDR1 reads SGHNT; CDR2 reads YYREEE (reference sequence). CDR3 residues: CASSVTVTRTDTQYF. The CDR3 nucleotides are TGTGCCAGCAGCGTTACAGTAACCCGCACAGATACGCAGTATTTT.

This clone was counted only a few times. The chain carries TRBV29-1 and TRBJ2-7; TRBD1 is a possible D gene (5 bases). CDR1 is SQVTM, CDR2 ANQGSEA, per germline. Between the trimmed V and J ends, which lost 1 base and 5 bases, there was a span of 9 bases. The CDR3 has 12 residues. CDR3 amino acids: CSVEGVRDEQYF. Written as DNA, the CDR3 is TGCAGCGTTGAAGGAGTCAGGGACGAGCAGTACTTC.

This clone showed up just once. The genes are TRBV27 and TRBJ2-7; TRBD1 matches 10 bases. V shed 7 bases, J shed 2 bases, and the junction held 5 bases outside the gene matches. Germline V gene sequence: CDR1 MNHEY, CDR2 SMNVEV (reference sequence). CDR3 size: 14 residues. The CDR3 here is CASIKTGGPYEQYF. Written as DNA, the CDR3 is TGTGCCAGCATCAAGACAGGGGGCCCCTACGAGCAGTACTTC.

The chain links TRBV4-3 to TRBJ2-7; 7 positions match TRBD2. V shed 1 base and J 1 base; nucleotides not matched to a gene: 4. Germline CDR1 LGHNA, CDR2 YSLEER. CDR3 length: 15 residues. The CDR3, as DNA: TGCGCCAGCAGCCAAGGCGGGAGTAGGTCCTACGAGCAGTACTTC. Translation gives CASSQGGSRSYEQYF.

This clone was observed a handful of times. The chain joins TRBV19 to TRBJ1-5; D may be TRBD1 (6 bases). Trimming removed 7 bases at V and 6 bases at J, with 13 bases between. Per germline, CDR1 LNHDA and CDR2 SQIVND (reference sequence). The CDR3 totals 13 residues. Here the CDR3 reads CASTGVVGQPQHF. DNA for the CDR3: TGTGCCAGTACAGGGGTTGTAGGTCAGCCCCAGCATTTT.

The gene calls are TRBV5-6 and TRBJ1-5, with 10 positions matching TRBD1. Per germline, CDR1 SGHDT and CDR2 YYEEEE. The V and J ends lost 1 base and 11 bases, in that order; junction bases with no gene match: 9. This CDR3 is 15 amino acids long. CDR3: CASSLWDRGPWAQHF. DNA of the CDR3: TGTGCCAGCAGCTTGTGGGACAGGGGCCCTTGGGCCCAGCATTTT.

This clone appeared a few times. The rearrangement joins TRBV13 to TRBJ1-2; D gene unclear. The germline V gene encodes CDR1 PRHDT and CDR2 FYEKMQ (reference sequence). The CDR3 spans 21 residues. V lost 7 bases, J lost 4 bases, and 37 bases lay in between. The CDR3 nucleotides read TGTGCCAGCACCCTGACCCTATTAATTTCAGATTTTGGGAGGGATAGCTATGGCTACACCTTC. This gives the protein CASTLTLLISDFGRDSYGYTF.

This sequence joins TRBV19 and TRBJ2-7; no definite D call. Trimming cost V 1 base and J 2 bases, with 9 bases left between them. Germline V gives CDR1 LNHDA, CDR2 SQIVND (reference sequence). The CDR3 is 14 amino acids. The CDR3 DNA follows: TGTGCCAGTAGTATAGCGGGCCAGACCTACGAGCAGTACTTC. It codes for CASSIAGQTYEQYF.

In the case of this clone: Other DNA sequences in the sample encode the same CDR3. J is TRBJ2-2 and V is TRBV5-1; D ambiguous. Trimming took off 0 bases at V and 3 bases at J, with 6 bases between the two ends. The CDR3 loop spans 14 amino acids. Germline V gene sequence: CDR1 SGHRS, CDR2 YFSETQ. The CDR3 loop is CASSLGGDTGELFF. CDR3 DNA sequence: TGCGCCAGCAGCTTGGGGGGTGACACCGGGGAGCTGTTTTTT.

J is TRBJ1-2 and V is TRBV19; D possibly corresponds to TRBD1 (5 bases). Trimming shortened V by 5 bases and J by 8 bases, and 12 bases separated the two germline ends. Germline values: CDR1 LNHDA, CDR2 SQIVND (reference sequence). CDR3 size: 12 residues. Written as DNA, the CDR3 is TGTGCCAGTAGTTCCGGGGCCTCGGGCTACACCTTC. Residues: CASSSGASGYTF. The variable domain in full, completed from reference TRBV19 and TRBJ1-2, reads DGGITQSPKYLFRKEGQNVTLSCEQNLNHDAMYWYRQDPGQGLRLIYYSQIVNDFQKGDIAEGYSVSREKKESFPLTVTSAQKNPTAFYLCASSSGASGYTFGSGTRLTVV.

Only a few counts were recorded for this clone. The V and J genes are TRBV27 and TRBJ1-3; 8 bases map to TRBD1. The length of the CDR3 is 16 residues. The germline V gene encodes CDR1 MNHEY and CDR2 SMNVEV (reference sequence). Trimming took 4 bases from V and 0 from J; bases not matched to a gene: 5. The CDR3 DNA reads TGTGCCAGCAGTTCCGGGACAGGAGTCTCTGGAAACACCATATATTTT. It yields the protein CASSSGTGVSGNTIYF.

This clone has just a few counts. V and J are TRBV11-2 and TRBJ2-7; 13 nucleotides align to TRBD2. Trimming removed 2 bases from V and 3 bases from J; junction bases left unmatched: 10. The CDR3 spans 18 residues. CDR1 SGHAT and CDR2 FQNNGV come from the germline V gene. CDR3 bases: TGTGCCAGCAGCTTACAGGCCGGACGGACTAGCGGGAGCTACGAGCAGTACTTC. Amino acid sequence: CASSLQAGRTSGSYEQYF.

The genes are TRBV6-6 and TRBJ1-5; 9 bases map to TRBD1. Trimming cost V 6 bases and J 2 bases; bases outside gene matches: 5. Germline V gene sequence: CDR1 MNHNY, CDR2 SVGAGI (reference sequence). This CDR3 region has 15 residues. In DNA form, the CDR3 reads TGTGCCAGCAGCTTCCGGACAGGGGGCAATCAGCCCCAGCATTTT. Amino acids: CASSFRTGGNQPQHF.

V usage is TRBV2 and J usage is TRBJ2-7; D is perhaps TRBD1 (6 bases). The CDR3 is 16 amino acids. V lost 2 bases, J lost 1 base, and 15 bases lay in between. Germline-derived CDR1 and CDR2 are SNHLY and FYNNEI. CDR3 in DNA: TGTGCCAGCAGTGAAAGGACAGTCTTTTCTTCCTACGAGCAGTACTTC. It is translated as CASSERTVFSSYEQYF.

The chain has TRBV5-1 and TRBJ1-1, with D unresolved. The CDR3 contains 15 residues. Germline V gene lookup returns CDR1 SGHRS and CDR2 YFSETQ. Trimming left V 1 base short and J 2 bases short, with 12 bases between. CDR3 region: CASSLFGEQNTEAFF. In DNA form, the CDR3 reads TGCGCCAGCAGCTTGTTTGGGGAACAAAACACTGAAGCTTTCTTT.

This rearrangement joins TRBV28 to TRBJ1-4; 9 positions match TRBD1. V dropped 8 bases and J dropped 5; count of bases not matched to a gene: 6. The CDR3 sequence is 14 residues long. Germline CDR1 MDHEN, CDR2 SYDVKM. CDR3 protein: CASSSGTGNEKLFF. DNA of the CDR3: TGTGCCAGCTCTTCCGGGACAGGGAATGAAAAACTGTTTTTT.

The V and J genes are TRBV2 and TRBJ2-7; D unclear. The CDR3 has 14 residues. CDR1 and CDR2 from the germline V gene are SNHLY and FYNNEI. The V end lost 0 bases, the J end lost 7 bases, and 13 bases lay between the germline ends. The CDR3 loop is CASSEAHTVREQYF. The CDR3 bases are TGTGCCAGCAGTGAAGCGCATACAGTTAGGGAGCAGTACTTC.

The chain links TRBV29-1 to TRBJ2-2, with TRBD1 identical over 8 bases. J was trimmed by 5 bases and V by 4 bases; bases with no gene match: 3. Germline CDR1 reads SQVTM; CDR2 reads ANQGSEA. The CDR3 runs to 13 residues. Here the CDR3 reads CSVATGATGELFF. CDR3 bases: TGCAGCGTTGCGACAGGGGCAACCGGGGAGCTGTTTTTT.

This chain uses TRBV4-2 with TRBJ2-5; D unclear. V was trimmed by 4 bases and J by 7 bases, leaving 10 bases between them. This CDR3 region has 12 residues. Germline CDR1 and CDR2: LGHNA and YNFKEQ. The CDR3 loop is CASSPDERTQYF. DNA of the CDR3: TGTGCCAGCAGCCCCGACGAACGGACCCAGTACTTC.